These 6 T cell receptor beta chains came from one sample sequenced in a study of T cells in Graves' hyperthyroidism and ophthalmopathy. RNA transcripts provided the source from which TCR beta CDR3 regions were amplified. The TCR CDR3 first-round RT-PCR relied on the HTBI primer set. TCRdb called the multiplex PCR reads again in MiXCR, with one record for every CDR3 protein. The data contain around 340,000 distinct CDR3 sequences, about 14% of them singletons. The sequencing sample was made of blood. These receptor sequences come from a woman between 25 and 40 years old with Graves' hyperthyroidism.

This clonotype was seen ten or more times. The DNA for the CDR3 is TGTGCCAGCAGTTCCCCGGATCCGGGACGGCAAGAGACCCAGTACTTC. It yields the protein CASSSPDPGRQETQYF. This rearrangement joins TRBV28 to TRBJ2-5, with D tentatively TRBD1 or TRBD2 (5 bases each). Germline V gives CDR1 MDHEN, CDR2 SYDVKM. V was shortened by 4 bases and J by 2 bases, with 17 bases between the two germline ends. The CDR3 loop spans 16 amino acids.

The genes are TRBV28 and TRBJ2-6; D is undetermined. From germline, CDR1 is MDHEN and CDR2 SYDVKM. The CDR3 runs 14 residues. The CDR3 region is CVSNEDSGANVLTF. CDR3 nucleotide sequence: TGTGTCAGTAACGAGGACTCTGGGGCCAACGTCCTGACTTTC. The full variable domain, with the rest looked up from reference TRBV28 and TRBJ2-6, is DVKVTQSSRYLVKRTGEKVFLECVQDMDHENMFWYRQDPGLGLRLIYFSYDVKMKEKGDIPEGYSVSREKKERFSLILESASTNQTSMYLCVSNEDSGANVLTFGAGSRLTVL.

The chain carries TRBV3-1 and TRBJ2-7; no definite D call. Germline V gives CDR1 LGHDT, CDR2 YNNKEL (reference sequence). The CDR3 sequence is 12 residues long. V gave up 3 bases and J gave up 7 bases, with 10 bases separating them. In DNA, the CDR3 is TGTGCCAGCAGCCACGACGGACGGGAGCAGTACTTC. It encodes CASSHDGREQYF.

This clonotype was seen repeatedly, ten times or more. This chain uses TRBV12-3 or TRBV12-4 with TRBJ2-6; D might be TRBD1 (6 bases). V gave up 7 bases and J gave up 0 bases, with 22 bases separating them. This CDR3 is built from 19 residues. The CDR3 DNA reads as TGTGCCAGCACCCAGACTTTATCAGGGGTAGGCTCTGGGGCCAACGTCCTGACTTTC. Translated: CASTQTLSGVGSGANVLTF.

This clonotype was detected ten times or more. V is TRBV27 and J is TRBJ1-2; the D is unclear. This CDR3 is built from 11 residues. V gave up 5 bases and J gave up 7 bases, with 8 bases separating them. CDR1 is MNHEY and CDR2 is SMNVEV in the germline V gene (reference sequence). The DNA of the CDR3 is TGTGCCAGCAGTCCCGGTTTTGGCTACACCTTC. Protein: CASSPGFGYTF.

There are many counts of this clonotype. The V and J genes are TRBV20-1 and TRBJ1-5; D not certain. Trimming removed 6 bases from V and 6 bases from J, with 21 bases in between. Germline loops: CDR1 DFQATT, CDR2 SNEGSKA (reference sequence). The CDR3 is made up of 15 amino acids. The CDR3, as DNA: TGCAGTGCCCAACCCCGGACTGGAAAAAGTCAGCCCCAGCATTTT. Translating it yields CSAQPRTGKSQPQHF.